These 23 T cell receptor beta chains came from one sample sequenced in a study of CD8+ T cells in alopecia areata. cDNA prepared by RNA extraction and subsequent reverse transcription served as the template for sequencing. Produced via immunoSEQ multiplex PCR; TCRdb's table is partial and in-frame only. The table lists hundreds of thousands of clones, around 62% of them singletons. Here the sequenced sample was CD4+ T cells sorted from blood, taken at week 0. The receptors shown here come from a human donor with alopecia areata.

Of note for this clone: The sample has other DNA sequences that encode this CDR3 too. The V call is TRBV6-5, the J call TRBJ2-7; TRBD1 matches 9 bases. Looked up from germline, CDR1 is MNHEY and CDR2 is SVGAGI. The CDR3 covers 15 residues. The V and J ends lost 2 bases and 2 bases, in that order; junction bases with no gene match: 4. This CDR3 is CASSYRGQGTYEQYF. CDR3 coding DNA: TGTGCCAGCAGTTACAGGGGACAGGGCACCTACGAGCAGTACTTC.

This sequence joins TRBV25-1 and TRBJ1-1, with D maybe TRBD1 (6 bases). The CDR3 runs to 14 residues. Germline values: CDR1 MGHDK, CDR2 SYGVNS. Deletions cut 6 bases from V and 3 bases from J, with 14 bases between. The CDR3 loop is CASSLDRSDTEAFF. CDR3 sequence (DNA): TGTGCCAGCAGCCTCGACAGGTCTGACACTGAAGCTTTCTTT.

CDR3 DNA sequence: TGTGCCACCAGCCCCGAGGAGGGGGGACCCAAGAACTACGAGCAGTACTTC. The encoded protein is CATSPEEGGPKNYEQYF. The V gene is TRBV15, the J gene TRBJ2-7; TRBD1 or TRBD2 may be the D gene (6 bases each). V was shortened by 5 bases and J by 3 bases, with 23 bases between the two germline ends. This CDR3 spans 17 amino acids. Per germline, CDR1 LNHNV and CDR2 YYDKDF (reference sequence).

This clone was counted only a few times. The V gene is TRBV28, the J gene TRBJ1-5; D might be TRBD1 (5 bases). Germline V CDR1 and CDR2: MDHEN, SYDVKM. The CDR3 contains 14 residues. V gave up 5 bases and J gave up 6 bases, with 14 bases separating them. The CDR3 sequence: CASSLIQGFQPQHF. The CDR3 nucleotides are TGTGCCAGCAGTCTCATCCAGGGCTTTCAGCCCCAGCATTTT.

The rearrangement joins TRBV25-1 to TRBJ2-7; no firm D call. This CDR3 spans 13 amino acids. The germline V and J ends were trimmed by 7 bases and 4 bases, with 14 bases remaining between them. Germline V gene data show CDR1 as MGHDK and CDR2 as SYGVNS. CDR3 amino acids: CASTPRAGYEQYF. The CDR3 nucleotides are TGTGCCAGCACCCCCCGCGCTGGGTACGAGCAGTACTTC.

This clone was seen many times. The CDR3 bases are TGTGCCAGCAGGAGACTAGCCCTTGGCCCAGATACGCAGTATTTT. Its protein is CASRRLALGPDTQYF. The gene calls are TRBV6-1 and TRBJ2-3; 7 bases fit TRBD2. Germline V CDR1 and CDR2: MNHNS, SASEGT. After removal of 6 bases from V and 4 bases from J, the junction contained 10 bases not matched to a gene. This CDR3 spans 15 amino acids.

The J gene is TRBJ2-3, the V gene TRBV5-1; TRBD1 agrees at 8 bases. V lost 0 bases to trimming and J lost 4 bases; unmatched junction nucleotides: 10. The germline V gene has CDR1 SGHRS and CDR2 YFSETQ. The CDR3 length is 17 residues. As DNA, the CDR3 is TGCGCCAGCAGCTTGGGGCTCAGGGGGCGAGGGTCAGATACGCAGTATTTT. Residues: CASSLGLRGRGSDTQYF. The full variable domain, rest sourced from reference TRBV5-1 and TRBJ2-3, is KAGVTQTPRYLIKTRGQQVTLSCSPISGHRSVSWYQQTPGQGLQFLFEYFSETQRNKGNFPGRFSGRQFSNSRSEMNVSTLELGDSALYLCASSLGLRGRGSDTQYFGPGTRLTVL.

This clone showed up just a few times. In nucleotides, the CDR3 is TGTGCCAGCAGCTTGGGCGGCGTCAACTATGGCTACACCTTC. It yields the protein CASSLGGVNYGYTF. The chain is built from TRBV5-6 and TRBJ1-2; D is unresolved. The V end lost 0 bases, the J end lost 2 bases, and 8 bases lay between the germline ends. This CDR3 contains 14 residues. CDR1 and CDR2 (germline): SGHDT, YYEEEE.

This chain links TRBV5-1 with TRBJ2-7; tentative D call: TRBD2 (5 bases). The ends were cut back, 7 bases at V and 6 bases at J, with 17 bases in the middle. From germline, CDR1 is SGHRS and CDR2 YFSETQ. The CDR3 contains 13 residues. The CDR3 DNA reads TGCGCCAGCTCCACCTACGCGGGCCGCGAGCAGTACTTC. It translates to CASSTYAGREQYF.

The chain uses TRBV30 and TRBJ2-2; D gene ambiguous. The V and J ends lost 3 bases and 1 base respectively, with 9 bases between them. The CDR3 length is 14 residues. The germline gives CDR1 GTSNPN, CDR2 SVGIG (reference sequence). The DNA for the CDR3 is TGTGCCTGGAGCCGGGTCATGAACACCGGGGAGCTGTTTTTT. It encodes CAWSRVMNTGELFF. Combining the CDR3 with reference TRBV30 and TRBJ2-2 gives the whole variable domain SQTIHQWPATLVQPVGSPLSLECTVEGTSNPNLYWYRQAAGRGLQLLFYSVGIGQISSEVPQNLSASRPQDRQFILSSKKLLLSDSGFYLCAWSRVMNTGELFFGEGSRLTVL.

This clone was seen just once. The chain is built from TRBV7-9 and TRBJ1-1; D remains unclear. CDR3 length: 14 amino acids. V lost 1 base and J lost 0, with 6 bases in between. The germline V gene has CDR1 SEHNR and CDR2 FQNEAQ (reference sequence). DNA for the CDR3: TGTGCCAGCAGCTTAGGCCCTGTGAACACTGAAGCTTTCTTT. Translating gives CASSLGPVNTEAFF. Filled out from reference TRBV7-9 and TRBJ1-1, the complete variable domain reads DTGVSQNPRHKITKRGQNVTFRCDPISEHNRLYWYRQTLGQGPEFLTYFQNEAQLEKSRLLSDRFSAERPKGSFSTLEIQRTEQGDSAMYLCASSLGPVNTEAFFGQGTRLTVV.

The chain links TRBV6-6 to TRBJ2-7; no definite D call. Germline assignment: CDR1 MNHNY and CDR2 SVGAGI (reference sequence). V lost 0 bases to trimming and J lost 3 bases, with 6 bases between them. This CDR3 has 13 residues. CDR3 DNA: TGTGCCAGCAGTTACTCGGTCGGCTACGAGCAGTACTTC. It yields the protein CASSYSVGYEQYF.

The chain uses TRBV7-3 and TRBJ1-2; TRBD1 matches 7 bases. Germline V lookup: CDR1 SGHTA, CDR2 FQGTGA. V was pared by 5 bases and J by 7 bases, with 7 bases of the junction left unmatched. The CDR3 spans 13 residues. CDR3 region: CASSLTGIGGYTF. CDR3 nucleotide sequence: TGTGCCAGCAGCCTGACAGGGATCGGTGGCTACACCTTC.

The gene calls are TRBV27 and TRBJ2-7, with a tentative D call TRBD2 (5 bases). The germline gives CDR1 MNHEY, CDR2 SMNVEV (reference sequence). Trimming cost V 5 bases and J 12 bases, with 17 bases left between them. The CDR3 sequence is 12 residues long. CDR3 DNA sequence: TGTGCCAGCAGTCGTAGATTTGAGGGTCTGTACTTC. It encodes CASSRRFEGLYF.

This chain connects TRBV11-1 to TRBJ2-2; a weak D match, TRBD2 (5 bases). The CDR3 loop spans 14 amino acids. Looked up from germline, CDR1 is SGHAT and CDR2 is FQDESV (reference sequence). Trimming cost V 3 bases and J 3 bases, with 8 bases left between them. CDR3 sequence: CASSFGLYTGELFF. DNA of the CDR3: TGTGCCAGCAGCTTTGGACTTTACACCGGGGAGCTGTTTTTT.

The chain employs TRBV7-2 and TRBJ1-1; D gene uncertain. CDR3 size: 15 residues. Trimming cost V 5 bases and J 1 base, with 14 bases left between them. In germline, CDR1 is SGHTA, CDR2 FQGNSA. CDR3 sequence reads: CASSPSGSQNTEAFF. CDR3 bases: TGTGCCAGCAGCCCGAGTGGATCTCAGAACACTGAAGCTTTCTTT.

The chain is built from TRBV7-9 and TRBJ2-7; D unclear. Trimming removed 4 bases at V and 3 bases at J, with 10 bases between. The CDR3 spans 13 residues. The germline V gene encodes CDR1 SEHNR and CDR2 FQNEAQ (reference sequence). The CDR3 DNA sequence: TGTGCCAGCAGCTACGGACCGATCTACGAGCAGTACTTC. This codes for CASSYGPIYEQYF.

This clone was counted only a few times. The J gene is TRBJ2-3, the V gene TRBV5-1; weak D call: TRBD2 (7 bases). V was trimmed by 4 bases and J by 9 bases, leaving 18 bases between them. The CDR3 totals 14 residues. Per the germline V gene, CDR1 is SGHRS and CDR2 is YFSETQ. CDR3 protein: CASSTGTGRGTQYF. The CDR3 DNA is TGCGCCAGCAGCACCGGAACAGGGAGGGGAACGCAGTATTTT.

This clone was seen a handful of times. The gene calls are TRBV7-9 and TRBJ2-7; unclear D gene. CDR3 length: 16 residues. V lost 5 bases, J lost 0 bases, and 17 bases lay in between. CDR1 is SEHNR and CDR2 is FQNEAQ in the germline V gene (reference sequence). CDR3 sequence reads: CASSPSGPNTSYEQYF. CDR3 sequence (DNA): TGTGCCAGCAGCCCATCTGGACCGAATACCTCCTACGAGCAGTACTTC.

The CDR3 DNA reads as TGTGCCAGCAGCTCCCAGGAGGGCAGGGCTAACTATGGCTACACCTTC. Its translation: CASSSQEGRANYGYTF. V gene TRBV9 combines with J gene TRBJ1-2; D is perhaps TRBD1 (5 bases). V was trimmed by 4 bases and J by 0 bases, leaving 16 bases between them. The CDR3 covers 16 residues. Germline V gene sequence: CDR1 SGDLS, CDR2 YYNGEE.

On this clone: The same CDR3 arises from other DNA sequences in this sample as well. The CDR3 coding sequence is TGCGCCAGCAGCTTGGAGGGTGACTATGGCTACACCTTC. Its translation is CASSLEGDYGYTF. This sequence joins TRBV5-1 and TRBJ1-2; D is uncertain. Germline V gene data show CDR1 as SGHRS and CDR2 as YFSETQ. This CDR3 has 13 amino acids. V lost 0 bases and J lost 3, with 6 bases in between. The entire variable domain, with the rest obtained from reference TRBV5-1 and TRBJ1-2, is as follows: KAGVTQTPRYLIKTRGQQVTLSCSPISGHRSVSWYQQTPGQGLQFLFEYFSETQRNKGNFPGRFSGRQFSNSRSEMNVSTLELGDSALYLCASSLEGDYGYTFGSGTRLTVV.

CDR3 protein: CASTYKSPQHF. The CDR3 region has the DNA TGTGCCAGCACCTATAAGTCGCCCCAGCATTTT. The rearrangement links TRBV5-6 to TRBJ1-5; D gene uncertain. Germline loops: CDR1 SGHDT, CDR2 YYEEEE. The CDR3 contains 11 residues. V was clipped by 6 bases and J by 9 bases, with 10 bases between them.

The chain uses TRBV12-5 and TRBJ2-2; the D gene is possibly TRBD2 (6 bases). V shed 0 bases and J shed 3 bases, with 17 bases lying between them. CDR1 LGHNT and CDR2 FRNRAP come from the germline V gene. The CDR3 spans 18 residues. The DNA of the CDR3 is TGTGCTAGTGGTTTGGTACGGTTTGAGGAGGGTTACACCGGGGAGCTGTTTTTT. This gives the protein CASGLVRFEEGYTGELFF. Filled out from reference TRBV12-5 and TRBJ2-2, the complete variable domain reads DARVTQTPRHKVTEMGQEVTMRCQPILGHNTVFWYRQTMMQGLELLAYFRNRAPLDDSGMPKDRFSAEMPDATLATLKIQPSEPRDSAVYFCASGLVRFEEGYTGELFFGEGSRLTVL.